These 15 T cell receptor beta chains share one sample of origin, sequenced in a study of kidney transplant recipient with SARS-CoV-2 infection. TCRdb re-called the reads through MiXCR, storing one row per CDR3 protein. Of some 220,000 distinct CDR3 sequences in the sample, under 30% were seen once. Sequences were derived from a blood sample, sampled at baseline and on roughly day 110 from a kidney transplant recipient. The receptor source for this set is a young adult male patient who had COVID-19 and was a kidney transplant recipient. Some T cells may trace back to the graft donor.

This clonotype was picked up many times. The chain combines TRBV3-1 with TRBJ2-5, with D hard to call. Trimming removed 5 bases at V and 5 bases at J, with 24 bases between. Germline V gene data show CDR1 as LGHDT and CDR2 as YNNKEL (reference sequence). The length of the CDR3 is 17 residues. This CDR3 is CASSLSGPISFSETQYF. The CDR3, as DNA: TGTGCCAGCAGCTTGAGTGGTCCCATTTCTTTCTCTGAGACCCAGTACTTC.

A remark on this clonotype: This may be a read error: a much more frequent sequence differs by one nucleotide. CDR3: CASSACRTNRKAYGYTF. As DNA, the CDR3 is TGTGCCAGTAGTGCGTGCCGGACAAATCGAAAGGCCTATGGCTACACCTTC. V is TRBV19 and J is TRBJ1-2, with a weak D call TRBD1 (5 bases). The V end was cut by 5 bases, the J end by 4 bases, with 23 bases between. This CDR3 region has 17 residues. Germline CDR1 and CDR2: LNHDA and SQIVND (reference sequence).

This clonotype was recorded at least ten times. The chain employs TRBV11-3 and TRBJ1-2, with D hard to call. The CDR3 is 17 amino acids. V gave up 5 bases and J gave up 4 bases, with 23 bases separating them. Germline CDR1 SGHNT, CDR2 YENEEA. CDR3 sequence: CASSSSIDLGKTYGYTF. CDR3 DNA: TGTGCCAGCAGCAGTTCAATCGATCTCGGAAAGACCTATGGCTACACCTTC.

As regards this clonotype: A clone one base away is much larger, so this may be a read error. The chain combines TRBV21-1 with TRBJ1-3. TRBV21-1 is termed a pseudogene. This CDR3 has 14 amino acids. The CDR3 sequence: CASSENGAGNTIYF. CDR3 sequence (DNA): TGTGCCAGCAGCGAAAACGGGGCTGGAAACACCATATATTTT.

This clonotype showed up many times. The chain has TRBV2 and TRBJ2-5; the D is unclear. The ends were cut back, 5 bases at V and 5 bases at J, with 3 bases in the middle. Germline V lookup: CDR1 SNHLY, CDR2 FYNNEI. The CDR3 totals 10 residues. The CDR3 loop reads CASSRETQYF. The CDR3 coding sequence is TGTGCCAGCAGTAGGGAGACCCAGTACTTC. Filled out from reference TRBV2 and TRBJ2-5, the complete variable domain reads EPEVTQTPSHQVTQMGQEVILRCVPISNHLYFYWYRQILGQKVEFLVSFYNNEISEKSEIFDDQFSVERPDGSNFTLKIRSTKLEDSAMYFCASSRETQYFGPGTRLLVL.

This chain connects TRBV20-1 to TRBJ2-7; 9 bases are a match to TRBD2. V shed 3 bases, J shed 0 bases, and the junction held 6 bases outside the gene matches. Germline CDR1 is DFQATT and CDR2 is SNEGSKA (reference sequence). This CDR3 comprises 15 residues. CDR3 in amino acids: CSASPLAGISYEQYF. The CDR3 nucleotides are TGCAGTGCTAGTCCCCTAGCGGGGATCTCCTACGAGCAGTACTTC.

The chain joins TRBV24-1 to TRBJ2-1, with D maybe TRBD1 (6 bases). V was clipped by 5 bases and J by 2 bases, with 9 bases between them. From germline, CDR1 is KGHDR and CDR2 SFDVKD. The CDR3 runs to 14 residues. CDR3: CATSGTGTYNEQFF. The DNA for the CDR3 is TGTGCCACCAGTGGCACAGGGACCTACAATGAGCAGTTCTTC.

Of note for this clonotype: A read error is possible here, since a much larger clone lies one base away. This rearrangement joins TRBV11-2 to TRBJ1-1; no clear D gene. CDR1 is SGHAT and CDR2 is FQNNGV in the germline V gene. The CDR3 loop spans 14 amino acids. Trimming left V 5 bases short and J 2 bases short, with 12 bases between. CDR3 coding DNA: TGTGCCAGCAGCGTAAATCTGCAAAACACTGAAGCTTTCTTT. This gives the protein CASSVNLQNTEAFF.

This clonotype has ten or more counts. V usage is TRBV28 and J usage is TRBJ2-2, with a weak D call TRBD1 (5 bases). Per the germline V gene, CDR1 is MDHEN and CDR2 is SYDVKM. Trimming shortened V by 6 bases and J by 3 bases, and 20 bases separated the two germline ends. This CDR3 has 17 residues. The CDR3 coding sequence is TGTGCCAGCAGATCGAGACGACAGACCGAATACACCGGGGAGCTGTTTTTT. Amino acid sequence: CASRSRRQTEYTGELFF.

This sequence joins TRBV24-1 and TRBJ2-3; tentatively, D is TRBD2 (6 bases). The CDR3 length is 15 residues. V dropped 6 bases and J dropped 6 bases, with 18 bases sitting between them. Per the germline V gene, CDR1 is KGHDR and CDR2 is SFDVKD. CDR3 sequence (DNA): TGTGCCACCAGTCCGGGAGCGGTGGATTCGGATACGCAGTATTTT. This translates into CATSPGAVDSDTQYF.

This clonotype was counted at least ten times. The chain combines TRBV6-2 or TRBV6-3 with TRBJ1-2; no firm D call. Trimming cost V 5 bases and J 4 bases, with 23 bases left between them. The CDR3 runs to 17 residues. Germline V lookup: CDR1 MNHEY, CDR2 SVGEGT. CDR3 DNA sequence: TGTGCCAGCAGTATGCCCCACTGCATCGGAAAGACCTATGGCTACACCTTC. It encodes CASSMPHCIGKTYGYTF.

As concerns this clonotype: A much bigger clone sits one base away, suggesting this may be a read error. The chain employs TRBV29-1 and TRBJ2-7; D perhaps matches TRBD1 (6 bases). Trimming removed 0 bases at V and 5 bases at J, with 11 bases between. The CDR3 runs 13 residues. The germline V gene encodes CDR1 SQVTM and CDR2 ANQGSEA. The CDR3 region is CSVEEIRGDEQYF. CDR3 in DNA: TGCAGCGTTGAAGAAATCAGGGGCGACGAGCAGTACTTC.

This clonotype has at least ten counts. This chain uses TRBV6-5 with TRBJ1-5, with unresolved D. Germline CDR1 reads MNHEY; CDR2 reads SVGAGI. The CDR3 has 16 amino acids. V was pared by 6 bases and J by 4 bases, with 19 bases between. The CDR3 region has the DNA TGTGCCAGCAGGATCCCCACGGGAGGGTCTAATCAGCCCCAGCATTTT. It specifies CASRIPTGGSNQPQHF.

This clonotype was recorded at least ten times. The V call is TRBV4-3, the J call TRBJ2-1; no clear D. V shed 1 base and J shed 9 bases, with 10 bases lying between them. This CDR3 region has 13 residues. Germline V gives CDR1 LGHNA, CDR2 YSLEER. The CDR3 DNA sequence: TGCGCCAGCAGCCAAGTCCCCGGGCTTGAGCAGTTCTTC. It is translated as CASSQVPGLEQFF.

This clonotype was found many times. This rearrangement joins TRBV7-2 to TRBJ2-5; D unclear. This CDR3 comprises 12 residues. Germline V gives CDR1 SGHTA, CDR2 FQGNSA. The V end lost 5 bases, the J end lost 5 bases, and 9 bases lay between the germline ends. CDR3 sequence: CASSPSAETQYF. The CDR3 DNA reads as TGTGCCAGCAGCCCCTCGGCGGAGACCCAGTACTTC. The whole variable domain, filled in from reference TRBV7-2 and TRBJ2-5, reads GAGVSQSPSNKVTEKGKDVELRCDPISGHTALYWYRQSLGQGLEFLIYFQGNSAPDKSGLPSDRFSAERTGGSVSTLTIQRTQQEDSAVYLCASSPSAETQYFGPGTRLLVL.